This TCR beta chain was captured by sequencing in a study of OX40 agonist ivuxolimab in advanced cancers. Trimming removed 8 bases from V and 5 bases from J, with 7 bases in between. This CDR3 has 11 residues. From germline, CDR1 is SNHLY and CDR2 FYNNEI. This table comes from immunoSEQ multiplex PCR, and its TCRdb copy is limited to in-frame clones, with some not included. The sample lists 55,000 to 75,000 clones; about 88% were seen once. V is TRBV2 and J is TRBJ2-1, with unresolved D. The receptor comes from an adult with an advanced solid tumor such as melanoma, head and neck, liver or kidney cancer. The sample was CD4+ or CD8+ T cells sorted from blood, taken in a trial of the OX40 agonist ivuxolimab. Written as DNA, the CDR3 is TGTGCCAGCGGTCCGGACAATGAGCAGTTCTTC. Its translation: CASGPDNEQFF. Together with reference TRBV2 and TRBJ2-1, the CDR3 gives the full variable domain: EPEVTQTPSHQVTQMGQEVILRCVPISNHLYFYWYRQILGQKVEFLVSFYNNEISEKSEIFDDQFSVERPDGSNFTLKIRSTKLEDSAMYFCASGPDNEQFFGPGTRLTVL.